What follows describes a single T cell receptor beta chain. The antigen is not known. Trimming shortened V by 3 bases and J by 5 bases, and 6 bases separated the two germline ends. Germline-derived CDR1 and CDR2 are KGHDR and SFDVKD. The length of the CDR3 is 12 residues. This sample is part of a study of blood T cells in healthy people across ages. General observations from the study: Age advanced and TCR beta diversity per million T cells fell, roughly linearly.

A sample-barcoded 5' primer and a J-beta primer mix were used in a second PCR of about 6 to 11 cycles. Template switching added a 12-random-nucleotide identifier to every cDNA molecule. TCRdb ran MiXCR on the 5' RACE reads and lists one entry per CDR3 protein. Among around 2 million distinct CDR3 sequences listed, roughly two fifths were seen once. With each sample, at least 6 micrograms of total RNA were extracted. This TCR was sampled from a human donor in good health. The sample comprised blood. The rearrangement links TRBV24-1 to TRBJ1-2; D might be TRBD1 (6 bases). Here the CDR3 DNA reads TGTGCCACCAGTGATGACAGGTATGGCTACACCTTC. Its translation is CATSDDRYGYTF.